This section outlines one T cell receptor (beta chain) sequence together with its context. Sequencing was performed with immunoSEQ multiplex PCR; in TCRdb, only in-frame clones are kept and a portion is missing. The sample contains some 200,000 clones, around 87% of which appear only once. This record comes from a study of blood T cell repertoires in COVID-19. About the research overall: Whether acute or convalescent, the COVID-19 samples came from the United States, Italy and Spain.

V was pared by 2 bases and J by 7 bases, with 2 bases of the junction left unmatched. CDR3 size: 14 residues. CDR1 and CDR2 from the germline V gene are SGHRS and YFSETQ. The receptor was isolated from a man aged 18-30 years with active or convalescent COVID-19. The sequenced material came from peripheral blood. This chain connects TRBV5-1 to TRBJ1-6, with TRBD1 matching 8 bases. CDR3 nucleotides: TGCGCCAGCAGCTTACAGGGGGAAAATTCACCCCTCCACTTT. Its protein product is CASSLQGENSPLHF.